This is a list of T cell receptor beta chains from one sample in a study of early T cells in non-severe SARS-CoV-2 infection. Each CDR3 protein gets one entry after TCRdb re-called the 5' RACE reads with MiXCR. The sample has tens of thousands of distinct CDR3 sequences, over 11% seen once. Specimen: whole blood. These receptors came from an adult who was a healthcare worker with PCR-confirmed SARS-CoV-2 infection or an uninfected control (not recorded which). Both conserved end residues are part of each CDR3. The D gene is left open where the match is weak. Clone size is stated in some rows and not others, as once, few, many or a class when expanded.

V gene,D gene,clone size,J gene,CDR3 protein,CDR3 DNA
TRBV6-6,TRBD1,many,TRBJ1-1,CASSSQGAYTEAFF,TGTGCCAGCAGCTCCCAGGGGGCCTACACTGAAGCTTTCTTT
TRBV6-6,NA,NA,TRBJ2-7,CASRLRNRSLWQYF,TGTGCCAGCAGGCTTAGGAACCGAAGTCTCTGGCAGTACTTC
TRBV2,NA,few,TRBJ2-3,CASSLTGTPTDTQYF,TGTGCCAGCAGTCTCACGGGGACCCCCACAGATACGCAGTATTTT
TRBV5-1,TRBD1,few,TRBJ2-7,CASSLPGTGTYEQYF,TGCGCCAGCAGTCTCCCCGGGACAGGAACCTACGAGCAGTACTTC
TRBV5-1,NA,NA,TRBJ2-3,CASSLNLRASAADTQYF,TGCGCCAGCAGCTTGAATTTACGGGCTAGCGCGGCAGATACGCAGTATTTT
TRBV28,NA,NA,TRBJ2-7,CASSFPESSYEQYF,TGTGCCAGCAGTTTTCCGGAAAGCTCCTACGAGCAGTACTTC
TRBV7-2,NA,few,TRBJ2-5,CASSFGRQGTQYF,TGTGCCAGCAGCTTCGGGCGGCAAGGGACCCAGTACTTC
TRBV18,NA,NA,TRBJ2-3,CASSPQLGRSDTQYF,TGTGCCAGCTCACCCCAGCTGGGGAGGTCCGATACGCAGTATTTT
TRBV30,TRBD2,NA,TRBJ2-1,CAWSVLAGNKNEQFF,TGTGCCTGGAGTGTATTAGCGGGAAACAAAAATGAGCAGTTCTTC
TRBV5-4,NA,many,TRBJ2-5,CASSFSETQYF,TGTGCCAGCAGCTTCTCAGAGACCCAGTACTTC
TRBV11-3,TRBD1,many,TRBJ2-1,CASRWIEGQDYNEQFF,TGTGCCAGCAGATGGATTGAGGGACAGGATTACAATGAGCAGTTCTTC
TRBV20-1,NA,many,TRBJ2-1,CSARDPQSFYNEQFF,TGCAGTGCTAGAGATCCCCAGAGTTTCTACAATGAGCAGTTCTTC
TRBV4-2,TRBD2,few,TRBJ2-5,CASSRGLAPYQETQYF,TGTGCCAGCAGCCGCGGACTAGCGCCGTACCAAGAGACCCAGTACTTC
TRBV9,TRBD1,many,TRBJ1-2,CASSRQGTYTF,TGTGCCAGCAGCAGACAGGGAACCTACACCTTC
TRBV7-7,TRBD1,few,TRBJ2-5,CASSLGQGDQETQYF,TGTGCTAGCAGCTTAGGACAGGGGGACCAAGAGACCCAGTACTTC
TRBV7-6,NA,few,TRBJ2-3,CASSPPGASRTDTQYF,TGTGCCAGCAGCCCTCCGGGGGCGTCACGGACAGATACGCAGTATTTT
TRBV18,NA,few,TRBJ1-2,CASSSRMESYGYTF,TGTGCCAGCTCATCCCGAATGGAGTCTTATGGCTACACCTTC
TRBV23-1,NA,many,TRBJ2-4,CASSRWGDGAKNIQYF,TGCGCCAGCAGTCGCTGGGGGGACGGAGCCAAAAACATTCAGTACTTC